This entry lists 26 T cell receptor beta chains sequenced from one sample in a study of shared clonotypes between healthy human individuals (dated by TCRdb to 2020 to 2022). The library was made by the immunoSEQ multiplex PCR assay. TCRdb stores this immuneACCESS table with in-frame sequences only. Part of the clones is absent; in the studies checked, under half of the shortfall reflects unresolved V genes, and no reason is known for the rest. In all, the sample holds around 2.5 million clones, and roughly 93% of those were seen once. The ten largest clones add up to roughly 0.39% of the sample. Material: naive CD4+ T cells from PBMCs. In light of the paper, this sample's cell subset or site label describes: CD45RA+ positively selected. The origin of the receptors is a man in his late teens or twenties in good health. Some clones in this sample may be carry-over from other donors' samples.

This clone occurred once. The chain is built from TRBV5-1 and TRBJ2-1; 12 bases are shared with TRBD2. Germline values: CDR1 SGHRS, CDR2 YFSETQ. CDR3 length equals 14 residues. The V and J ends lost 2 bases and 14 bases, in that order; junction bases with no gene match: 8. The CDR3: CASSFGLAGNLKFF. The CDR3 DNA is TGCGCCAGCAGCTTCGGACTAGCGGGAAATCTTAAGTTCTTC.

The chain combines TRBV18 with TRBJ1-1; D might be TRBD1 (5 bases). Trimming took 3 bases from V and 4 from J, leaving 12 bases between them. There are 14 residues in the CDR3. The germline V gene has CDR1 KGHSH and CDR2 LQKENI. This CDR3 reads CASSPRGLITEAFF. The CDR3 nucleotides are TGTGCCAGCTCACCGAGGGGCTTAATCACTGAAGCTTTCTTT.

This rearrangement joins TRBV28 to TRBJ2-5; D possibly corresponds to TRBD1 (5 bases). This CDR3 contains 14 residues. CDR1 and CDR2 (germline): MDHEN, SYDVKM. V dropped 2 bases and J dropped 5 bases, with 12 bases sitting between them. CDR3 loop: CASSLAREGETQYF. CDR3 sequence (DNA): TGTGCCAGCAGTTTAGCCAGGGAAGGGGAGACCCAGTACTTC.

This rearrangement joins TRBV6-1 to TRBJ2-2; the D is unclear. Trimming took 6 bases from V and 1 from J, leaving 9 bases between them. CDR1 is MNHNS and CDR2 is SASEGT in the germline V gene. The CDR3 length is 14 residues. The CDR3 DNA reads as TGTGCCAGCAGAGTCTACAGGAACACCGGGGAGCTGTTTTTT. It codes for CASRVYRNTGELFF.

The CDR3 bases are TGTGCCACCAGCGGCGAACCTGGGACGGCAGCTTTCTTT. Encoded protein: CATSGEPGTAAFF. The V call is TRBV15, the J call TRBJ1-1; D is possibly TRBD1 (5 bases). CDR3 size: 13 residues. With 5 bases removed from V and 10 bases from J, the gap between germline ends came to 17 bases. From germline, CDR1 is LNHNV and CDR2 YYDKDF (reference sequence).

The V call is TRBV15, the J call TRBJ1-1, with D unresolved. Trimming cost V 0 bases and J 0 bases, with 11 bases left between them. Germline values: CDR1 LNHNV, CDR2 YYDKDF (reference sequence). CDR3 length: 16 amino acids. DNA for the CDR3: TGTGCCACCAGCAGAGATCTAAGACGGCTGAACACTGAAGCTTTCTTT. Translating it yields CATSRDLRRLNTEAFF.

V usage is TRBV6-1 and J usage is TRBJ2-7; D might be TRBD1 (5 bases). Trimming stripped 8 bases from V and 3 bases from J, with 14 bases between. Germline-derived CDR1 and CDR2 are MNHNS and SASEGT. This CDR3 contains 13 residues. Here the CDR3 reads CASGWGSYYEQYF. The CDR3 DNA follows: TGTGCCAGCGGGTGGGGCAGCTACTACGAGCAGTACTTC.

With regard to this clone: It may be a read error: a sequence one base away is much more abundant. This rearrangement joins TRBV6-5 to TRBJ2-7; D unclear. Trimming shortened V by 5 bases and J by 4 bases, and 6 bases separated the two germline ends. The CDR3 is made up of 11 amino acids. Per the germline V gene, CDR1 is MNHEY and CDR2 is SVGAGI. The CDR3 coding sequence is TGTGCCAGCAGTGAAGCGTACGAGCAGTACTTC. Translation: CASSEAYEQYF.

The genes are TRBV5-1 and TRBJ2-2, with D perhaps assigned TRBD1 or TRBD2 (6 bases each). Trimming took 0 bases from V and 7 from J, leaving 13 bases between them. Germline V CDR1 and CDR2: SGHRS, YFSETQ. This CDR3 has 15 residues. CDR3 DNA sequence: TGCGCCAGCAGCTTGGCCATGGGGGGCCACGGGGAGCTGTTTTTT. It is translated as CASSLAMGGHGELFF.

The chain uses TRBV2 and TRBJ1-2; D is undetermined. This CDR3 spans 13 amino acids. The germline CDR1 and CDR2 sequences are SNHLY and FYNNEI. V was pared by 5 bases and J by 5 bases, with 12 bases between. The CDR3 region is CASSTGRFYGYTF. CDR3 coding DNA: TGTGCCAGCAGTACCGGACGGTTTTATGGCTACACCTTC.

J is TRBJ1-1 and V is TRBV28; perhaps TRBD1 as D (5 bases). V lost 5 bases and J 7 bases, leaving 23 bases between the germline ends. Germline CDR1 reads MDHEN; CDR2 reads SYDVKM. The CDR3 is 16 amino acids. In DNA form, the CDR3 reads TGTGCCAGCAGTCCGTTCAGCGGGGACGGTATCGGTGAAGCTTTCTTT. Amino acid sequence: CASSPFSGDGIGEAFF.

V gene TRBV7-6 combines with J gene TRBJ2-4; D possibly corresponds to TRBD2 (5 bases). The CDR3 is 13 residues long. V was trimmed by 9 bases and J by 2 bases, leaving 11 bases between them. Germline assignment: CDR1 SGHVS and CDR2 FNYEAQ. DNA for the CDR3: TGTGCCAGTATCGGGAATACCAAAAACATTCAGTACTTC. Amino acid sequence: CASIGNTKNIQYF.

This chain connects TRBV9 to TRBJ2-5, with D uncertain. The CDR3 runs to 15 residues. The germline CDR1 and CDR2 sequences are SGDLS and YYNGEE. The V gene lost 0 bases and the J gene lost 0 bases, with 9 bases spanning the gap. In DNA form, the CDR3 reads TGTGCCAGCAGCGTAGTCCCGGAGTACCAAGAGACCCAGTACTTC. It specifies CASSVVPEYQETQYF.

V usage is TRBV30 and J usage is TRBJ1-2; D is possibly TRBD1 (6 bases). CDR1 and CDR2 (germline): GTSNPN, SVGIG (reference sequence). This CDR3 spans 15 amino acids. With 4 bases removed from V and 5 bases from J, the gap between germline ends came to 20 bases. The CDR3: CAWTKPGQQLYGYTF. CDR3 DNA sequence: TGTGCCTGGACCAAGCCCGGACAGCAGCTTTATGGCTACACCTTC.

Comments on this clone: In the same sample, other DNA sequences code for this CDR3. The CDR3 region has the DNA TGTGCCAGCAGCTTGTCTGAGACCCAGTACTTC. The encoded protein is CASSLSETQYF. V gene TRBV11-2 combines with J gene TRBJ2-5; D not resolved. Trimming cost V 3 bases and J 5 bases, with 4 bases left between them. Per germline, CDR1 SGHAT and CDR2 FQNNGV. The CDR3 runs 11 residues.

The chain couples TRBV5-1 to TRBJ1-4; tentatively, D is TRBD1 (6 bases). Trimming took off 5 bases at V and 7 bases at J, with 15 bases between the two ends. Germline V gene data show CDR1 as SGHRS and CDR2 as YFSETQ. The CDR3 consists of 14 residues. The CDR3 region is CASRGQGGSEKLFF. CDR3 DNA: TGCGCCAGCAGGGGTCAAGGGGGGTCTGAAAAACTGTTTTTT.

This clone was counted a few times. The chain carries TRBV15 and TRBJ1-1, with D unclear. Germline assignment: CDR1 LNHNV and CDR2 YYDKDF (reference sequence). The germline V and J ends were trimmed by 1 base and 8 bases, with 14 bases remaining between them. The CDR3 contains 14 residues. CDR3 sequence: CATSRVGQQGEAFF. In DNA form, the CDR3 reads TGTGCCACCAGCAGAGTAGGCCAGCAAGGAGAAGCTTTCTTT.

This chain's CDR3 is CASSQGIAGQYYEQFF. CDR3 in DNA: TGTGCCAGCAGCCAGGGGATAGCGGGCCAGTACTATGAGCAGTTCTTC. The chain links TRBV4-2 to TRBJ2-1, with TRBD2 matching over 7 bases. In germline, CDR1 is LGHNA, CDR2 YNFKEQ. The V and J ends lost 3 bases and 8 bases, in that order; junction bases with no gene match: 13. This CDR3 region has 16 residues.

Remarks on this clone: The identical CDR3 is also encoded by other nucleotide sequences in the sample. The rearrangement joins TRBV5-1 to TRBJ1-1; 8 bases are a match to TRBD1. This CDR3 comprises 13 residues. The germline CDR1 and CDR2 sequences are SGHRS and YFSETQ. After removal of 5 bases from V and 2 bases from J, the junction contained 2 bases not matched to a gene. This chain's CDR3 is CASRQGVNTEAFF. DNA for the CDR3: TGCGCCAGCAGACAGGGGGTCAACACTGAAGCTTTCTTT.

The rearrangement links TRBV28 to TRBJ1-2, with D perhaps TRBD1 (5 bases). V dropped 4 bases and J dropped 4 bases, with 19 bases sitting between them. Germline assignment: CDR1 MDHEN and CDR2 SYDVKM. The CDR3 is made up of 16 amino acids. CDR3 loop: CASSSAGGSPTYGYTF. As DNA, the CDR3 is TGTGCCAGCAGTTCCGCCGGGGGGTCTCCTACCTATGGCTACACCTTC.

V gene TRBV28 combines with J gene TRBJ1-2; TRBD1 aligns across 9 bases. The CDR3 runs 15 residues. CDR1 is MDHEN and CDR2 is SYDVKM in the germline V gene. With 2 bases clipped from V and 8 bases from J, the junction kept 9 bases outside the gene matches. The CDR3 reads CASSLRWGQGEGYTF. Written as DNA, the CDR3 is TGTGCCAGCAGTTTAAGGTGGGGACAGGGAGAGGGCTACACCTTC.

Remarks on this clone: This sample also contains other DNA sequences that code for the same CDR3. This chain uses TRBV28 with TRBJ1-2; D not certain. This CDR3 spans 10 amino acids. The germline V and J ends were trimmed by 6 bases and 7 bases, with 6 bases remaining between them. Germline V gene sequence: CDR1 MDHEN, CDR2 SYDVKM. CDR3 nucleotide sequence: TGTGCCAGCAGCTCGGTTGGCTACACCTTC. Its translation: CASSSVGYTF.

This chain joins TRBV2 and TRBJ1-5; 7 bases fit TRBD1. This CDR3 contains 14 residues. J lost 7 bases, V lost 8 bases, and 11 bases had no gene match. Germline CDR1 is SNHLY and CDR2 is FYNNEI. CDR3 protein: CASLDRANSQPQHF. The CDR3 DNA reads as TGTGCCAGCCTAGACAGGGCGAACTCGCAGCCCCAGCATTTT.

The chain couples TRBV4-3 to TRBJ2-2; 10 bases agree with TRBD2. Germline CDR1 reads LGHNA; CDR2 reads YSLEER. The ends lost 4 bases at V and 4 bases at J; junction bases unmatched: 12. The CDR3 is 18 residues long. The CDR3 bases are TGCGCCAGCAGCCTGGAGCATCTAGCGGGAGTTCGCACCGGGGAGCTGTTTTTT. It encodes CASSLEHLAGVRTGELFF.

On this clone itself: This same CDR3 is encoded by further DNA sequences in the sample. J is TRBJ2-7 and V is TRBV5-1, with TRBD1 matching over 7 bases. The ends lost 5 bases at V and 0 bases at J; junction bases unmatched: 8. This CDR3 has 15 amino acids. The germline V gene encodes CDR1 SGHRS and CDR2 YFSETQ. CDR3 sequence (DNA): TGCGCCAGCAGTTCCGGGACAGTTTACTCCTACGAGCAGTACTTC. Protein product: CASSSGTVYSYEQYF.

This clone was counted once. Here the CDR3 DNA reads TGTGCCATCAGTGGGGGGACGGCCAACTCCTATGGCTACACCTTC. Translating gives CAISGGTANSYGYTF. This chain links TRBV10-3 with TRBJ1-2; maybe TRBD1 (5 bases). The CDR3 has 15 amino acids. The germline gives CDR1 ENHRY, CDR2 SYGVKD. The germline V and J ends were trimmed by 4 bases and 4 bases, with 16 bases remaining between them.